The 15 T cell receptor beta chains below all came from one sample that was sequenced in a study of patients and donors after allogeneic stem cell transplantation. TCRdb re-analysed the RT-PCR reads in MiXCR, keeping a single row per CDR3 protein. Of roughly 40,000 distinct CDR3 sequences in the sample, about 30% were seen once. The sample consisted of blood, either unsorted or a sorted T cell fraction (not recorded which). The receptors come from a human donor who was either an allogeneic HSCT recipient or a stem cell or donor lymphocyte infusion donor (not recorded which). It is not recorded whose cells these are; they may come from a transplant donor.

The rearrangement joins TRBV10-3 to TRBJ2-7; D might be TRBD1 (6 bases). The V end was cut by 6 bases, the J end by 3 bases, with 15 bases between. Per the germline V gene, CDR1 is ENHRY and CDR2 is SYGVKD. The CDR3 consists of 14 residues. CDR3 nucleotides: TGTGCCATCAGGGCCGGGACACTACTCTACGAGCAGTACTTC. It yields the protein CAIRAGTLLYEQYF.

The CDR3 sequence is CASSLGGGGPPSTDTQYF. As DNA, the CDR3 is TGTGCCAGCAGCTTAGGCGGGGGCGGCCCTCCTAGCACAGATACGCAGTATTTT. The chain has TRBV11-3 and TRBJ2-3; the D gene is possibly TRBD2 (7 bases). This CDR3 has 18 amino acids. The V gene's germline CDR1 is SGHNT and CDR2 YENEEA. The germline V and J ends were trimmed by 1 base and 0 bases, with 17 bases remaining between them. Based on the CDR3 plus reference TRBV11-3 and TRBJ2-3, the full variable domain is EAGVVQSPRYKIIEKKQPVAFWCNPISGHNTLYWYLQNLGQGPELLIRYENEEAVDDSQLPKDRFSAERLKGVDSTLKIQPAELGDSAVYLCASSLGGGGPPSTDTQYFGPGTRLTVL.

Many counts were recorded for this clonotype. The chain links TRBV7-9 to TRBJ1-3, with D perhaps matching TRBD1 (5 bases). This CDR3 contains 15 residues. Trimming took 5 bases from V and 2 from J, leaving 13 bases between them. Germline CDR1 is SEHNR and CDR2 is FQNEAQ (reference sequence). CDR3 amino acids: CASSPAGFAGNTIYF. In nucleotides, the CDR3 is TGTGCCAGCAGCCCGGCAGGGTTTGCTGGAAACACCATATATTTT.

V is TRBV6-4 and J is TRBJ2-1, with TRBD1 matching 7 bases. CDR1 is MRHNA, CDR2 SNTAGT, per germline. The CDR3 has 15 amino acids. The junction had 10 bases not matched to a gene; V was cut back by 4 bases and J by 7 bases. CDR3 loop: CASSVSTGSGNEQFF. DNA for the CDR3: TGTGCCAGCAGTGTTTCGACAGGGTCGGGAAATGAGCAGTTCTTC.

In this sample, this clonotype turned up many times. This rearrangement joins TRBV3-1 to TRBJ2-2; 7 nucleotides align to TRBD2. The CDR3 is 16 residues long. Germline V gives CDR1 LGHDT, CDR2 YNNKEL (reference sequence). Trimming removed 4 bases from V and 1 base from J; junction bases left unmatched: 6. The CDR3 bases are TGTGCCAGCAGCCCCCAGGCGGGAGTGAACACCGGGGAGCTGTTTTTT. This codes for CASSPQAGVNTGELFF.

The V and J genes are TRBV7-9 and TRBJ1-1; D is unclear. CDR3 length: 15 residues. Germline assignment: CDR1 SEHNR and CDR2 FQNEAQ (reference sequence). V lost 4 bases, J lost 4 bases, and 16 bases lay in between. The CDR3 bases are TGTGCCAGCAGCTACTTTATCGGAGTAGGCACTGAAGCTTTCTTT. Translation gives CASSYFIGVGTEAFF.

The rearrangement uses TRBV6-1 and TRBJ1-1; D might be TRBD1 (5 bases). This CDR3 is built from 13 residues. Trimming took off 7 bases at V and 11 bases at J, with 20 bases between the two ends. CDR1 is MNHNS and CDR2 is SASEGT in the germline V gene. CDR3 nucleotide sequence: TGTGCCAGCATGGAGGGGACTGGCCGCGTTGCTTTCTTT. This encodes CASMEGTGRVAFF.

This clonotype appeared a few times. The chain combines TRBV7-9 with TRBJ1-2; 10 nucleotides align to TRBD1. J was trimmed by 8 bases and V by 8 bases; bases with no gene match: 8. Germline V CDR1 and CDR2: SEHNR, FQNEAQ (reference sequence). The CDR3 loop spans 13 amino acids. The CDR3 here is CASPKTGGKGYTF. The CDR3 bases are TGTGCCAGCCCGAAGACAGGGGGCAAGGGCTACACCTTC.

The chain uses TRBV6-2 or TRBV6-3 and TRBJ1-5, with D perhaps TRBD1 (6 bases). V gave up 4 bases and J gave up 3 bases, with 16 bases separating them. Germline loops: CDR1 MNHEY, CDR2 SVGEGT. The CDR3 is 16 amino acids. CDR3 sequence reads: CASSWPGTNNNQPQHF. The DNA for the CDR3 is TGTGCCAGCAGTTGGCCCGGGACAAACAACAATCAGCCCCAGCATTTT.

The table lists this clonotype with a few counts. V is TRBV4-2 and J is TRBJ1-2, with 8 nucleotides matching TRBD1. The CDR3 is 17 amino acids. Germline V lookup: CDR1 LGHNA, CDR2 YNFKEQ. The trim removed 1 base at V and 2 bases at J, leaving 9 bases unmatched. CDR3 residues: CASSQVMTGDTNYGYTF. The CDR3 nucleotides are TGTGCCAGCAGCCAAGTCATGACAGGGGATACGAACTATGGCTACACCTTC.

The chain combines TRBV28 with TRBJ1-6; D is unresolved. In germline, CDR1 is MDHEN, CDR2 SYDVKM. The CDR3 contains 12 residues. The germline V and J ends were trimmed by 5 bases and 8 bases, with 7 bases remaining between them. The CDR3 DNA reads as TGTGCCAGCAGTCTAGCGTATTCACCCCTCCACTTT. Its translation: CASSLAYSPLHF.

V is TRBV4-3 and J is TRBJ1-5, with TRBD1 matching over 7 bases. Germline-derived CDR1 and CDR2 are LGHNA and YSLEER. V was clipped by 3 bases and J by 4 bases; unmatched bases: 3. The CDR3 covers 14 residues. The CDR3 DNA is TGCGCCAGCAGCCAGGGGACAGATAATCAGCCCCAGCATTTT. This sequence encodes CASSQGTDNQPQHF.

V gene TRBV4-2 combines with J gene TRBJ2-7, with TRBD2 matching 12 bases. Germline V gene data show CDR1 as LGHNA and CDR2 as YNFKEQ. V dropped 4 bases and J dropped 2; count of bases not matched to a gene: 0. The CDR3 consists of 14 residues. This CDR3 is CASSRTSGTYEQYF. CDR3 nucleotide sequence: TGTGCCAGCAGCCGGACTAGCGGGACCTACGAGCAGTACTTC.

This clonotype came up a few times. The V gene is TRBV19, the J gene TRBJ1-2; perhaps TRBD1 as D (5 bases). Germline V CDR1 and CDR2: LNHDA, SQIVND (reference sequence). Trimming pared 3 bases from V and 4 bases from J, leaving 12 bases between. The CDR3 spans 14 residues. Written as DNA, the CDR3 is TGTGCCAGTAGTATTGCAGGGATTGGCTATGGCTACACCTTC. It translates to CASSIAGIGYGYTF.

The chain employs TRBV20-1 and TRBJ2-7; TRBD1 matches 8 bases. V was pared by 6 bases and J by 2 bases, with 12 bases of the junction left unmatched. The CDR3 has 15 residues. CDR1 and CDR2 from the germline V gene are DFQATT and SNEGSKA (reference sequence). Here the CDR3 DNA reads TGCAGTGCAGATGGACAGGGTCAGGTGGCCTACGAGCAGTACTTC. Protein sequence: CSADGQGQVAYEQYF.